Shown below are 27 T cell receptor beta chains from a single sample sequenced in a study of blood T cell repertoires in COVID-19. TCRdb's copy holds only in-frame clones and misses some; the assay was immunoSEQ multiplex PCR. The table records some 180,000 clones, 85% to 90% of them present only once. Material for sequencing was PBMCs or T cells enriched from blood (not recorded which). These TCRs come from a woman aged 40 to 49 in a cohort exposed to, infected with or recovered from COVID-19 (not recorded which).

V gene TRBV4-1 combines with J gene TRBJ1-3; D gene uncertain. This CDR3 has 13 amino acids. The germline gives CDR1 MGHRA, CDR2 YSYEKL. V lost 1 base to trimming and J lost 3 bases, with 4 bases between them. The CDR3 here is CASSQALGNTIYF. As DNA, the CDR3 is TGCGCCAGCAGCCAAGCACTTGGAAACACCATATATTTT.

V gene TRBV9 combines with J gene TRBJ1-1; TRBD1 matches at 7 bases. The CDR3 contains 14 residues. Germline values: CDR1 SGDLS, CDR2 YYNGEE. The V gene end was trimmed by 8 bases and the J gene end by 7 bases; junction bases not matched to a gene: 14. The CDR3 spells CASSRVVRDSEAFF. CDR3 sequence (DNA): TGTGCCAGTAGCCGGGTGGTTAGGGACAGTGAAGCTTTCTTT.

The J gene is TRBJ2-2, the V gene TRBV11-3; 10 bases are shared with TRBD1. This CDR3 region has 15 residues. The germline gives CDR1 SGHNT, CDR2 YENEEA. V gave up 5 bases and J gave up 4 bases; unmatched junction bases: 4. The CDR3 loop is CASSPGQGSTGELFF. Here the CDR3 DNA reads TGTGCCAGCAGCCCGGGACAGGGGAGCACCGGGGAGCTGTTTTTT. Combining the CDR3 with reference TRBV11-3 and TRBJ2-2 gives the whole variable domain EAGVVQSPRYKIIEKKQPVAFWCNPISGHNTLYWYLQNLGQGPELLIRYENEEAVDDSQLPKDRFSAERLKGVDSTLKIQPAELGDSAVYLCASSPGQGSTGELFFGEGSRLTVL.

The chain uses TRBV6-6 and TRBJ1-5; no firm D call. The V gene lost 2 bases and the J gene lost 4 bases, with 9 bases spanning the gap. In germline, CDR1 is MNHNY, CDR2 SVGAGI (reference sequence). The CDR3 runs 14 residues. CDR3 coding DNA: TGTGCCAGCAGTTACAATAGCAGAAATCAGCCCCAGCATTTT. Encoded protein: CASSYNSRNQPQHF.

This chain's CDR3 is CASSGSGVDNEQFF. CDR3 coding DNA: TGCGCCAGCAGTGGAAGCGGGGTCGACAATGAGCAGTTCTTC. The chain has TRBV10-1 and TRBJ2-1, with TRBD2 matching 7 bases. The CDR3 loop spans 14 amino acids. Trimming took 4 bases from V and 5 from J; bases not matched to a gene: 5. CDR1 and CDR2 (germline): WNHNN, SYGVQD (reference sequence).

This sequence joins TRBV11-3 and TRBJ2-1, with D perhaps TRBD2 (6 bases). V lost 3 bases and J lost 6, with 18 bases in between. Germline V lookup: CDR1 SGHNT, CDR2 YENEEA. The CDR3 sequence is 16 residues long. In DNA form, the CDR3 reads TGTGCCAGCAGCTTTGACGGACTATATCAGCGCAATGAGCAGTTCTTC. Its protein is CASSFDGLYQRNEQFF.

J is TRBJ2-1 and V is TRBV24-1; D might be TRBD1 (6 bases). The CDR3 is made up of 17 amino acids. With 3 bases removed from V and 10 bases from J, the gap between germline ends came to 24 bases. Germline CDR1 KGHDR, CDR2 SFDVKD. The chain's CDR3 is CATSDPVTGTRVLEQFF. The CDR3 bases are TGTGCCACCAGTGATCCGGTGACAGGTACAAGGGTCTTGGAGCAGTTCTTC.

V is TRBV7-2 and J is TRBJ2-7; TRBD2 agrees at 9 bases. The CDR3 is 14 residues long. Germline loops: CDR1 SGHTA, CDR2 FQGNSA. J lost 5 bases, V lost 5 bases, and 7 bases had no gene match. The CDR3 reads CASSPGLAQNEQYF. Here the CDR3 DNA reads TGTGCCAGCAGCCCGGGACTAGCACAAAACGAGCAGTACTTC. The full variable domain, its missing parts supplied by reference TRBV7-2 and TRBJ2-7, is GAGVSQSPSNKVTEKGKDVELRCDPISGHTALYWYRQSLGQGLEFLIYFQGNSAPDKSGLPSDRFSAERTGGSVSTLTIQRTQQEDSAVYLCASSPGLAQNEQYFGPGTRLTVT.

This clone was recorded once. This chain's CDR3 is CASPAAGRFKRPPRTDTQYF. The CDR3 nucleotides read TGTGCCAGCCCCGCGGCGGGGCGTTTTAAGCGGCCTCCACGCACAGATACGCAGTATTTT. The rearrangement joins TRBV19 to TRBJ2-3; D might be TRBD2 (6 bases). Trimming removed 9 bases from V and 1 base from J, with 32 bases in between. CDR3 length: 20 residues. Germline V CDR1 and CDR2: LNHDA, SQIVND (reference sequence).

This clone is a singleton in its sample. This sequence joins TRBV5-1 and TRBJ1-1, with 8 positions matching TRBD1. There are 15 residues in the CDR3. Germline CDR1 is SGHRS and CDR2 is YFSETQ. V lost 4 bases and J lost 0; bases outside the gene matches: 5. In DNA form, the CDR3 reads TGCGCCAGCAGCCGGGGACAGGATATGAACACTGAAGCTTTCTTT. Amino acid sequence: CASSRGQDMNTEAFF.

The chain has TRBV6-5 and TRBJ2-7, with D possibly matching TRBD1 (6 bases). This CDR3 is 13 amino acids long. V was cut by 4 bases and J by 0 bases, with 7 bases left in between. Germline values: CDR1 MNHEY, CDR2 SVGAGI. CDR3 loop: CASSLQGSYEQYF. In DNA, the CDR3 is TGTGCCAGCAGTTTACAGGGCTCCTACGAGCAGTACTTC.

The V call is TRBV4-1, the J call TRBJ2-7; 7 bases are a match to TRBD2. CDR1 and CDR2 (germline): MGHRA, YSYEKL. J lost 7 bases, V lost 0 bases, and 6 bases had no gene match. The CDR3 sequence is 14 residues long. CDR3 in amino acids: CASSQDRWGGEQYF. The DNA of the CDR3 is TGCGCCAGCAGCCAAGACAGGTGGGGGGGGGAGCAGTACTTC.

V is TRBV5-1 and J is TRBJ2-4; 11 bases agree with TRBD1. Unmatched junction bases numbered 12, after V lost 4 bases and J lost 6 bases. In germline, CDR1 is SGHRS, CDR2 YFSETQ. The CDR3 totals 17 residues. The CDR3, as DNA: TGCGCCAGCAGCCCTGGGACAGGGGGTCGGGTTGGAAACATTCAGTACTTC. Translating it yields CASSPGTGGRVGNIQYF.

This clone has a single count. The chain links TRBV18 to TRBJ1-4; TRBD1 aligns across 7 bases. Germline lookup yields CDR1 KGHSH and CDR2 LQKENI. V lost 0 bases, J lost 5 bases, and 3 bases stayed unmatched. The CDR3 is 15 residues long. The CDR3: CASSPPEGANEKLFF. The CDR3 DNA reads TGTGCCAGCTCACCACCGGAGGGGGCGAATGAAAAACTGTTTTTT. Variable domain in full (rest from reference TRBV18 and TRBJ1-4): NAGVMQNPRHLVRRRGQEARLRCSPMKGHSHVYWYRQLPEEGLKFMVYLQKENIIDESGMPKERFSAEFPKEGPSILRIQQVVRGDSAAYFCASSPPEGANEKLFFGSGTQLSVL.

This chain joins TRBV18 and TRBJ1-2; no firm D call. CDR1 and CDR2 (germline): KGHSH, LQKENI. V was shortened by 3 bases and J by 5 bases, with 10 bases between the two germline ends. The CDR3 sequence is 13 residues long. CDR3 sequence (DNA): TGTGCCAGCTCACCGAGTAGGGAGTATGGCTACACCTTC. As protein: CASSPSREYGYTF.

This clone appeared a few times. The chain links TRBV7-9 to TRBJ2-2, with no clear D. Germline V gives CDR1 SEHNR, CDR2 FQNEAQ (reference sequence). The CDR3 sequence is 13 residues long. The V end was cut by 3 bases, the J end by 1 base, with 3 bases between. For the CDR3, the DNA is TGTGCCAGCAGCTTCAAGAACACCGGGGAGCTGTTTTTT. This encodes CASSFKNTGELFF.

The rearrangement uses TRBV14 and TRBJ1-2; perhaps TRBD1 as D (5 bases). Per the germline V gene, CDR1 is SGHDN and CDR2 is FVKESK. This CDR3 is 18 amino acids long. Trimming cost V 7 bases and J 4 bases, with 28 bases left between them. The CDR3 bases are TGTGCCAGCATGTCCCGCCTCGAGACAGCATCCTCAATCTATGGCTACACCTTC. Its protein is CASMSRLETASSIYGYTF.

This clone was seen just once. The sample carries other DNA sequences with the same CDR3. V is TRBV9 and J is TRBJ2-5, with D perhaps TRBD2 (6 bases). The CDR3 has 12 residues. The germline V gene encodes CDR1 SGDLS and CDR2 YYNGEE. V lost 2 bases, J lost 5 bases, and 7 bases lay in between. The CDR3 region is CASSVGGETQYF. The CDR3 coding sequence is TGTGCCAGCAGCGTTGGGGGGGAGACCCAGTACTTC. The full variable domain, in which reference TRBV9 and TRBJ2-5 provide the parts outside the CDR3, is DSGVTQTPKHLITATGQRVTLRCSPRSGDLSVYWYQQSLDQGLQFLIQYYNGEERAKGNILERFSAQQFPDLHSELNLSSLELGDSALYFCASSVGGETQYFGPGTRLLVL.

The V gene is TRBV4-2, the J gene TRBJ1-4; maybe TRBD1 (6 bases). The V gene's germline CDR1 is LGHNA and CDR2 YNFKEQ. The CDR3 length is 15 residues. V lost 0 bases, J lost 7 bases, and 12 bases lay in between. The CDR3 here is CASSQDWRGLEKLFF. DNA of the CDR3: TGTGCCAGCAGCCAAGACTGGCGGGGGCTTGAAAAACTGTTTTTT.

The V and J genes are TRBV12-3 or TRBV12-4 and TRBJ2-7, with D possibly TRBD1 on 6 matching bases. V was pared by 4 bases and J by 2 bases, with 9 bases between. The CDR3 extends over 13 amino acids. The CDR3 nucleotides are TGTGCCAGCAGTTACCGACAGGCCTACGAGCAGTACTTC. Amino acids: CASSYRQAYEQYF.

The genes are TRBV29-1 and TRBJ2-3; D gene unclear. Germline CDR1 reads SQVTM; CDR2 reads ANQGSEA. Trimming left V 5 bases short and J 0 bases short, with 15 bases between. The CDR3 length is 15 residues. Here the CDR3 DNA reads TGCAGCGTTCTCGTTGGGCTAACTAGCACAGATACGCAGTATTTT. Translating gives CSVLVGLTSTDTQYF.

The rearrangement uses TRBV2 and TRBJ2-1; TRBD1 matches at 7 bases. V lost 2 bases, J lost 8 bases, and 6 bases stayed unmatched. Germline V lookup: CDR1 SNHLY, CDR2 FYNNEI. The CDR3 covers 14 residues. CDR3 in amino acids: CASSEYRGPYEQFF. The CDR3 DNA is TGTGCCAGCAGTGAATATAGGGGGCCTTATGAGCAGTTCTTC.

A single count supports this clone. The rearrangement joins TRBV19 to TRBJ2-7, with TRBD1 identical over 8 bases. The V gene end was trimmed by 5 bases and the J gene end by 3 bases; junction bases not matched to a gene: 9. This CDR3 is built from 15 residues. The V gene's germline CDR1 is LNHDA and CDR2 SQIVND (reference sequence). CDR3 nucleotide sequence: TGTGCCAGTAGTGACCGAGGACAGGGAAGCTACGAGCAGTACTTC. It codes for CASSDRGQGSYEQYF.

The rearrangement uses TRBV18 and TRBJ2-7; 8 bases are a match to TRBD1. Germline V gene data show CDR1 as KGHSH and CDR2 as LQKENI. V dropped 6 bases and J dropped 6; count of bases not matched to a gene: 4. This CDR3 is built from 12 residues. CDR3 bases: TGTGCCAGCTCCGGACAGGGCGGCGAGCAGTACTTC. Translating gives CASSGQGGEQYF. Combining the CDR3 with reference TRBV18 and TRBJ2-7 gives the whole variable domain NAGVMQNPRHLVRRRGQEARLRCSPMKGHSHVYWYRQLPEEGLKFMVYLQKENIIDESGMPKERFSAEFPKEGPSILRIQQVVRGDSAAYFCASSGQGGEQYFGPGTRLTVT.

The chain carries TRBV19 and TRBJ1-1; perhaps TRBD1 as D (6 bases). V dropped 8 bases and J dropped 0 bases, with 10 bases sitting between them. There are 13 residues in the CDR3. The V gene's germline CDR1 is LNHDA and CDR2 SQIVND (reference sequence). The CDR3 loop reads CASAGTLNTEAFF. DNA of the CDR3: TGTGCCAGTGCCGGGACACTGAACACTGAAGCTTTCTTT.

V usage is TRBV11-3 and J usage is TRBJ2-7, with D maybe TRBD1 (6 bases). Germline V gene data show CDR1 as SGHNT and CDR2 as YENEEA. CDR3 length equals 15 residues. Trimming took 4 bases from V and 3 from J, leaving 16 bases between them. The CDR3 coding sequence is TGTGCCAGCAGCTCGTTTGGGGGACAATACTACGAGCAGTACTTC. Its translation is CASSSFGGQYYEQYF.

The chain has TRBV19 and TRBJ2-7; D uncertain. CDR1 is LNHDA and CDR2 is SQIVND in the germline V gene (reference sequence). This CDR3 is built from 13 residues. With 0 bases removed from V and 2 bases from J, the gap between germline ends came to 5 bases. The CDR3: CASSIDVTYEQYF. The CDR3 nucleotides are TGTGCCAGTAGTATAGACGTAACCTACGAGCAGTACTTC.